A single T cell receptor (beta chain) is shown here with its context. The antigen remains unidentified. Each subset's genomic DNA was shared equally among a number of immunoSEQ plates. Assay: immunoSEQ multiplex PCR; the TCRdb copy retains only in-frame clones and omits some. This sample carries 2 million to 2.5 million clones, 95% of them seen once, and the ten largest clones take about 0.13%. The entry originates in a study of shared clonotypes between healthy human individuals. Looked up from germline, CDR1 is KGHSH and CDR2 is LQKENI. V lost 2 bases, J lost 4 bases, and 8 bases stayed unmatched. The CDR3 runs to 16 residues. Whole-study results and caveats: Non-shared clonotypes displayed generation probabilities falling below those of clonotypes present in all four donors.

The rearrangement links TRBV18 to TRBJ1-2; 9 bases fit TRBD1. Sequencing was done on a sample of naive CD4+ T cells sorted from blood. Subset specified: CD45RA+ positively selected. This sequence was found in a man in his late teens or twenties in good health. As DNA, the CDR3 is TGTGCCAGCTCACCAATGACCGGGACAGGGACCTATGGCTACACCTTC. The encoded protein is CASSPMTGTGTYGYTF.